The 29 T cell receptor beta chains listed next were all sequenced from one sample in a study of T cells in localized non-small cell lung cancer. Sequencing used immunoSEQ multiplex PCR; TCRdb keeps in-frame clones, though not all of them. The sample contains 25,000 to 30,000 clones, about 80% of which appear only once. Sequenced material: peripheral blood mononuclear cells, taken before any cancer treatment. These receptors all stem from a man aged 35 to 69 with stage III lung adenocarcinoma.

The gene calls are TRBV18 and TRBJ2-2; the match to TRBD1 covers 9 bases. CDR3 length: 16 amino acids. After removal of 5 bases from V and 4 bases from J, the junction contained 8 bases not matched to a gene. The germline V gene encodes CDR1 KGHSH and CDR2 LQKENI. This CDR3 is CASSVAGTGFTGELFF. As DNA, the CDR3 is TGTGCCAGCTCAGTGGCCGGGACAGGGTTCACCGGGGAGCTGTTTTTT.

Remarks on this clone: Other DNA variants within this sample encode the same CDR3. V usage is TRBV18 and J usage is TRBJ2-7; the match to TRBD1 covers 7 bases. CDR3 length: 14 residues. The V gene's germline CDR1 is KGHSH and CDR2 LQKENI. With V trimmed by 3 bases and J by 2 bases, 4 bases remained unmatched. CDR3 protein: CASSPRQGTYEQYV. Here the CDR3 DNA reads TGTGCCAGCTCACCCAGACAGGGCACCTACGAGCAGTACGTC.

This clone was observed a handful of times. V is TRBV28 and J is TRBJ2-7; 10 nucleotides line up with TRBD1. The CDR3 totals 13 residues. The V segment lost 2 bases and the J segment 6 bases; nucleotides outside the gene matches: 1. Germline V gives CDR1 MDHEN, CDR2 SYDVKM. CDR3 residues: CASSLGDRGEQYF. The CDR3 DNA follows: TGTGCCAGCAGTTTAGGGGACAGGGGCGAGCAGTACTTC.

This chain links TRBV5-6 with TRBJ1-1; D ambiguous. The germline V gene has CDR1 SGHDT and CDR2 YYEEEE. The CDR3 sequence is 13 residues long. Trimming pared 1 base from V and 0 bases from J, leaving 4 bases between. The CDR3 nucleotides read TGTGCCAGCAGCTTGTACGTGAACACTGAAGCTTTCTTT. It is translated as CASSLYVNTEAFF.

Note on this clone: One junction end disagrees with the germline gene, perhaps due to a read error. The CDR3: CASSQVYPGANVLTF. The CDR3 nucleotides are TGCGCCAGTAGCCAAGTTTACCCTGGGGCCAACGTCCTGACTTTC. V is TRBV4-1 and J is TRBJ2-6; D remains unclear. The CDR3 extends over 15 amino acids. Germline V gives CDR1 MGHRA, CDR2 YSYEKL.

The rearrangement uses TRBV6-5 and TRBJ2-7; TRBD1 is a possible D gene (5 bases). This CDR3 comprises 13 residues. Germline CDR1 is MNHEY and CDR2 is SVGAGI. V lost 7 bases and J lost 1, with 11 bases in between. The CDR3 reads CASMRSGSYEQYF. CDR3 DNA: TGTGCCAGCATGCGGTCAGGGTCCTACGAGCAGTACTTC.

This chain uses TRBV5-1 with TRBJ2-5; D perhaps matches TRBD2 (5 bases). V was trimmed by 4 bases and J by 5 bases, leaving 15 bases between them. The CDR3 runs to 14 residues. Germline CDR1 reads SGHRS; CDR2 reads YFSETQ. DNA for the CDR3: TGCGCCAGCAGCCCTTGGGAGTCCGGGGAGACCCAGTACTTC. Translated: CASSPWESGETQYF.

J is TRBJ2-3 and V is TRBV6-5, with D uncertain. Trimming cost V 7 bases and J 4 bases, with 12 bases left between them. Germline loops: CDR1 MNHEY, CDR2 SVGAGI. The CDR3 contains 13 residues. The CDR3 reads CASTVPGADTQYF. As DNA, the CDR3 is TGTGCCAGCACCGTACCTGGGGCAGATACGCAGTATTTT.

The chain uses TRBV7-8 and TRBJ2-7, with TRBD2 as a possible D gene (5 bases). Germline CDR1 is SGHVS and CDR2 is FQNEAQ. V gave up 3 bases and J gave up 6 bases, with 18 bases separating them. The CDR3 is 15 amino acids. The CDR3 loop is CASSFLSGFSSEQYV. CDR3 nucleotide sequence: TGTGCCAGCAGCTTTCTTTCGGGGTTTAGTTCCGAGCAGTACGTC.

In this sample, this clone turned up a few times. J is TRBJ1-2 and V is TRBV10-3; D remains unclear. The length of the CDR3 is 13 residues. Trimming took 3 bases from V and 4 from J, leaving 9 bases between them. CDR1 is ENHRY and CDR2 is SYGVKD in the germline V gene. The CDR3 reads CAISEGTVYGYTF. The CDR3 DNA follows: TGTGCCATCAGTGAAGGTACAGTCTATGGCTACACCTTC.

The CDR3 DNA is TGTGCCAGCAGTGTCGTCCGGGACCTCGAAGTAAGAGCTTTCTTT. Its protein is CASSVVRDLEVRAFF. The chain joins TRBV25-1 to TRBJ1-1; D possibly corresponds to TRBD1 (5 bases). V lost 4 bases to trimming and J lost 10 bases, with 22 bases between them. The CDR3 totals 15 residues. Per the germline V gene, CDR1 is MGHDK and CDR2 is SYGVNS.

This chain links TRBV11-2 with TRBJ1-2, with D maybe TRBD1 (6 bases). This CDR3 is 14 amino acids long. Trimming took off 3 bases at V and 4 bases at J, with 12 bases between the two ends. The germline gives CDR1 SGHAT, CDR2 FQNNGV. The CDR3 here is CASSFTGPSYGYTF. In DNA, the CDR3 is TGTGCCAGCAGCTTCACAGGGCCTAGCTATGGCTACACCTTC.

V gene TRBV5-4 combines with J gene TRBJ2-7, with 7 bases aligning to TRBD1. Germline CDR1 SGHNT, CDR2 YYREEE (reference sequence). The CDR3 runs 16 residues. Germline trimming cut 3 bases from V and 4 bases from J; bases unmatched to any gene: 13. The CDR3: CASSYRRQGVPYEQYF. CDR3 in DNA: TGTGCCAGCAGCTACCGAAGACAGGGAGTCCCATACGAGCAGTACTTC.

The V call is TRBV14, the J call TRBJ1-2; D remains unclear. In germline, CDR1 is SGHDN, CDR2 FVKESK. V lost 3 bases and J 4 bases, leaving 15 bases between the germline ends. The CDR3 sequence is 15 residues long. The CDR3 nucleotides read TGTGCCAGCAGCCAGGACCTACACGTACGCTATGGCTACACCTTC. Translating it yields CASSQDLHVRYGYTF.

The chain joins TRBV11-1 to TRBJ1-3; 10 bases are a match to TRBD1. CDR3 length: 16 residues. Germline V gene lookup returns CDR1 SGHAT and CDR2 FQDESV (reference sequence). V dropped 5 bases and J dropped 2; count of bases not matched to a gene: 6. The CDR3 DNA reads TGTGCCAGCAGCAGTCCGGGACAGGGGCCTGGAAACACCATATATTTT. Translating gives CASSSPGQGPGNTIYF.

J is TRBJ2-5 and V is TRBV7-2; D uncertain. The ends were cut back, 0 bases at V and 5 bases at J, with 4 bases in the middle. This CDR3 has 12 residues. Germline V gene data show CDR1 as SGHTA and CDR2 as FQGNSA. CDR3 sequence (DNA): TGTGCCAGCAGCTTAGCGCGGGAGACCCAGTACTTC. This sequence encodes CASSLARETQYF. The variable domain in full, with the rest retrieved from reference TRBV7-2 and TRBJ2-5, is GAGVSQSPSNKVTEKGKDVELRCDPISGHTALYWYRQSLGQGLEFLIYFQGNSAPDKSGLPSDRFSAERTGGSVSTLTIQRTQQEDSAVYLCASSLARETQYFGPGTRLLVL.

The table lists this clone with a few counts. This chain joins TRBV11-2 and TRBJ1-1; the D gene is possibly TRBD1 (5 bases). Germline lookup yields CDR1 SGHAT and CDR2 FQNNGV. CDR3 length equals 12 residues. V was shortened by 6 bases and J by 6 bases, with 11 bases between the two germline ends. CDR3 sequence (DNA): TGTGCCAGCAGATTTGCGGGGGCTGAAGCTTTCTTT. This encodes CASRFAGAEAFF.

The CDR3 spells CASSSYGLNYGYTF. CDR3 bases: TGTGCCAGCAGTTCCTACGGGCTTAACTATGGCTACACCTTC. This chain connects TRBV6-1 to TRBJ1-2, with no clear D. Germline CDR1 reads MNHNS; CDR2 reads SASEGT. The CDR3 extends over 14 amino acids. The V gene lost 5 bases and the J gene lost 1 base, with 11 bases spanning the gap.

The V and J genes are TRBV30 and TRBJ2-1; weak D call: TRBD2 (5 bases). CDR1 and CDR2 from the germline V gene are GTSNPN and SVGIG (reference sequence). The length of the CDR3 is 12 residues. The ends were cut back, 1 base at V and 9 bases at J, with 10 bases in the middle. CDR3 sequence: CAWSGSGSEQFF. CDR3 coding DNA: TGTGCCTGGAGTGGGAGTGGGAGTGAGCAGTTCTTC.

The rearrangement links TRBV28 to TRBJ1-4; D is perhaps TRBD1 (6 bases). The V and J ends lost 4 bases and 7 bases respectively, with 7 bases between them. Germline-derived CDR1 and CDR2 are MDHEN and SYDVKM. CDR3 length: 12 amino acids. In DNA form, the CDR3 reads TGTGCCAGCAGTTACAGGGTTGAAAAACTGTTTTTT. It is translated as CASSYRVEKLFF.

This clone was recorded once. The chain carries TRBV5-5 and TRBJ2-2, with a weak D call TRBD1 (5 bases). CDR1 and CDR2 from the germline V gene are SGHKS and YYEKEE (reference sequence). Deletions cut 4 bases from V and 0 bases from J, with 13 bases between. The CDR3 has 16 amino acids. Here the CDR3 reads CASSTTVDSNTGELFF. The CDR3 DNA reads TGTGCCAGCAGCACGACAGTAGATTCGAACACCGGGGAGCTGTTTTTT. The variable domain in full, with the rest retrieved from reference TRBV5-5 and TRBJ2-2, is DAGVTQSPTHLIKTRGQQVTLRCSPISGHKSVSWYQQVLGQGPQFIFQYYEKEERGRGNFPDRFSARQFPNYSSELNVNALLLGDSALYLCASSTTVDSNTGELFFGEGSRLTVL.

This chain connects TRBV21-1 to TRBJ2-7; the table names TRBD2, a call not compared with the DNA. TRBV21-1 is listed as a pseudogene. The CDR3 consists of 14 residues. The CDR3 is CASSFSGGDYEQYV. DNA of the CDR3: TGTGCCAGCAGTTTTAGCGGGGGTGATTACGAGCAGTACGTC.

This clone was observed a single time. The chain carries TRBV10-3 and TRBJ2-7; TRBD2 aligns across 9 bases. CDR1 and CDR2 (germline): ENHRY, SYGVKD. V lost 10 bases and J lost 6; bases outside the gene matches: 7. The CDR3 extends over 12 amino acids. As DNA, the CDR3 is TGTGCCAGCTTAGCGGGAGCGGGCGAGCAGTACTTC. Protein: CASLAGAGEQYF.

The V call is TRBV19, the J call TRBJ2-2, with TRBD2 as a possible D gene (6 bases). Germline V CDR1 and CDR2: LNHDA, SQIVND (reference sequence). V was clipped by 4 bases and J by 4 bases, with 7 bases between them. The CDR3 spans 13 residues. The DNA for the CDR3 is TGTGCCAGTAGTACCGGGGGCACCGGGGAGCTGTTTTTT. Its translation is CASSTGGTGELFF.

The chain has TRBV5-4 and TRBJ2-5; D may be TRBD1 (5 bases). CDR3 size: 14 residues. The V and J ends lost 3 bases and 5 bases respectively, with 14 bases between them. Germline loops: CDR1 SGHNT, CDR2 YYREEE (reference sequence). CDR3 coding DNA: TGTGCCAGCAGCTCGAACCAGGGATTGGAGACCCAGTACTTC. It yields the protein CASSSNQGLETQYF. Together with reference TRBV5-4 and TRBJ2-5, the CDR3 gives the full variable domain: ETGVTQSPTHLIKTRGQQVTLRCSSQSGHNTVSWYQQALGQGPQFIFQYYREEENGRGNFPPRFSGLQFPNYSSELNVNALELDDSALYLCASSSNQGLETQYFGPGTRLLVL.

The V and J genes are TRBV29-1 and TRBJ2-5; 9 positions match TRBD1. Unmatched junction bases numbered 6, after V lost 6 bases and J lost 1 base. Germline values: CDR1 SQVTM, CDR2 ANQGSEA. This CDR3 contains 14 residues. The CDR3 DNA is TGCAGCGTGAGAGGGACAGGGTTCCAAGAGACCCAGTACTTC. It specifies CSVRGTGFQETQYF.

V gene TRBV29-1 combines with J gene TRBJ2-1; the match to TRBD2 covers 14 bases. V trimming: 6 bases; J trimming: 6 bases; junction bases outside the gene matches: 4. Germline CDR1 SQVTM, CDR2 ANQGSEA. The length of the CDR3 is 14 residues. The CDR3 is CSVGTSGSGNEQFF. Written as DNA, the CDR3 is TGCAGCGTCGGGACTAGCGGGAGTGGCAATGAGCAGTTCTTC.

This rearrangement joins TRBV18 to TRBJ2-2; 10 bases fit TRBD1. Germline CDR1 KGHSH, CDR2 LQKENI. Trimming removed 3 bases from V and 5 bases from J; junction bases left unmatched: 3. CDR3 length: 15 residues. CDR3 bases: TGTGCCAGCTCACCGGGACAGGGGAAAACCGGGGAGCTGTTTTTT. Translation: CASSPGQGKTGELFF.

The chain is built from TRBV21-1 and TRBJ1-5; the tabulated D call, TRBD1, remains unverified against the DNA. TRBV21-1 is marked as a pseudogene. The CDR3 spans 17 residues. In DNA, the CDR3 is TGTGCCAGCAGCAAAGGGGCAGGGAAATATTGGAATCAGCCCCAGCATTTT. This gives the protein CASSKGAGKYWNQPQHF.